One T cell receptor beta chain is described in this entry. What it binds is not known. V lost 4 bases and J lost 4, with 17 bases in between. CDR1 is SGHVS, CDR2 FQNEAQ, per germline. The CDR3 runs 16 residues. The data originate from a study of cytomegalovirus exposure and HLA in healthy donors. Study results and caveats: A list of about 180 TCR beta chains associated with cytomegalovirus was given. Prior analysis indicated that the majority of TCR beta V segments exhibited productivity approximately 90% or approximately 30% of the time. Trimming of TCR beta V- and J-genes showed a link, identified in a later analysis, to a missense DCLRE1C variant.

In the PCR, 60 Vbeta and 13 Jbeta primers were used. Clones were sequenced by immunoSEQ multiplex PCR, and TCRdb holds only the in-frame ones, with some missing. The sample comprises more than 150,000 clones, approximately 84% of which are singletons, and 1% to 1.5% rests with the top ten. V and J are TRBV7-8 and TRBJ1-3; a weak D match, TRBD1 (5 bases). The sequencing input was PBMCs. This TCR derives from a man aged 45-65 years in good health and CMV-seropositive. CDR3 region: CASSYLDRTPGNTIYF. The CDR3 coding sequence is TGTGCCAGCAGCTACCTTGACAGAACACCAGGAAACACCATATATTTT.